This T cell receptor (beta chain) was sequenced in a study of blood T cell repertoires in COVID-19. Study-wide context: COVID-19 samples collected from the United States, Italy and Spain covered acute and convalescent phases. From T cells, B-cell-depleted T cells, or PBMCs came the material, which was cDNA or gDNA.

Source study methods: Amplification with reference gene primers provided the estimates of nucleated cell counts. The data were produced by immunoSEQ multiplex PCR, yet TCRdb's version contains in-frame clones alone and is incomplete. The V and J calls and clone size were taken over from that table, and D and trimming were inferred from the DNA. The repertoire holds about 190,000 clones, with over 75% as singletons. With V trimmed by 5 bases and J by 0 bases, 3 bases remained unmatched. Germline V lookup: CDR1 SGHTA, CDR2 FQGTGA. This CDR3 contains 16 residues. Sequenced material: peripheral blood. The chain is built from TRBV7-3 and TRBJ1-6; 8 nucleotides agree with TRBD1. This clonotype was sampled from a woman between 65 and 79 years old with acute or convalescent COVID-19. The CDR3 is CASSHRGSSYNSPLHF. As DNA, the CDR3 is TGTGCCAGCAGCCACAGGGGGAGCTCCTATAATTCACCCCTCCACTTT. The full variable domain, with the rest looked up from reference TRBV7-3 and TRBJ1-6, is GAGVSQTPSNKVTEKGKYVELRCDPISGHTALYWYRQSLGQGPEFLIYFQGTGAADDSGLPNDRFFAVRPEGSVSTLKIQRTERGDSAVYLCASSHRGSSYNSPLHFGNGTRLTVT.